The clone carrying this T cell receptor beta chain has only a few counts. MiXCR was run by TCRdb on the 5' RACE reads, yielding one entry per CDR3 protein. Of approximately 18,000 distinct CDR3 sequences in the sample, roughly 5% are singletons; the top ten hold roughly 7%. This sample is drawn from a study of early T cells in non-severe SARS-CoV-2 infection. The sequence derives from an adult who was a healthcare worker with PCR-confirmed SARS-CoV-2 infection or an uninfected control (not recorded which). The sequencing sample was made of whole blood.

CDR3 protein: CASSWAGDTQYF. CDR3 sequence (DNA): TGTGCCAGCAGTTGGGCGGGAGATACGCAGTATTTT. This chain links TRBV6-1 with TRBJ2-3; D may be TRBD2 (5 bases). This CDR3 is 12 amino acids long. In germline, CDR1 is MNHNS, CDR2 SASEGT. V lost 5 bases to trimming and J lost 5 bases, with 8 bases between them.